Given below is one T cell receptor beta chain in context. Antigen specificity is unknown. Trimming took 0 bases from V and 3 from J, leaving 17 bases between them. The CDR3 covers 16 residues. Germline V CDR1 and CDR2: DFQATT, SNEGSKA (reference sequence). The sample originates from a study of T-cell memory formation after mild COVID-19. Broader study findings: CM and EM subsets held most contracting CD4+ clones; EMRA held CD8+ ones.

A single record per CDR3 protein comes from TCRdb applying MiXCR to the 5' RACE reads. The sample contains 400,000 to 500,000 distinct CDR3 sequences, 20% of which appear only once. The chain has TRBV20-1 and TRBJ1-1; possibly TRBD1 for D (5 bases). Sequencing was done on a sample of PBMCs or a T cell subset sorted from them (not recorded which). This clonotype was sampled from an adult woman who had mild COVID-19 (a few samples of this study predate the infection). Cell type and time point are not known. In DNA form, the CDR3 reads TGCAGTGCTAGAGAGGGGCCCGGGGCGTTTGACACTGAAGCTTTCTTT. The encoded protein is CSAREGPGAFDTEAFF.